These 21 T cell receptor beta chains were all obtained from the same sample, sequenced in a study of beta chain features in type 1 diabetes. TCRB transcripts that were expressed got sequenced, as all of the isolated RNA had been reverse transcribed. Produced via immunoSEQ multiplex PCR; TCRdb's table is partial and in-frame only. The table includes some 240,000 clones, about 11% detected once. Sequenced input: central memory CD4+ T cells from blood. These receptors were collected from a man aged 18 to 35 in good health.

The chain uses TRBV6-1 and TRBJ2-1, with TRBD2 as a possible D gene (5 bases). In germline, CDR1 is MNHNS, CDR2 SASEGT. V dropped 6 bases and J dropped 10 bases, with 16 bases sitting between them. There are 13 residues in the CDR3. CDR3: CASRPPLASEQFF. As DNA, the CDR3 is TGTGCCAGCAGGCCCCCTCTAGCATCGGAGCAGTTCTTC.

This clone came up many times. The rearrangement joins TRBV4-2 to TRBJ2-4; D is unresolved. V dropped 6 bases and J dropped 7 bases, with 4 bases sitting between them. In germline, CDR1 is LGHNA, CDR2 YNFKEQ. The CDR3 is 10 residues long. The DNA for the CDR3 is TGTGCCAGCAGGCGTAACATTCAGTACTTC. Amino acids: CASRRNIQYF.

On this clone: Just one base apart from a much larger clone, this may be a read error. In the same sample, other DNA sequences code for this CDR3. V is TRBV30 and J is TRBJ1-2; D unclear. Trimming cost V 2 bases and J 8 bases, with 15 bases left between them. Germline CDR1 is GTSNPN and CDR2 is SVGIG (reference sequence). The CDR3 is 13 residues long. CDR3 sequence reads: CAWSTPGFGGYTF. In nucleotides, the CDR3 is TGTGCCTGGAGTACTCCGGGATTTGGGGGCTACACCTTC.

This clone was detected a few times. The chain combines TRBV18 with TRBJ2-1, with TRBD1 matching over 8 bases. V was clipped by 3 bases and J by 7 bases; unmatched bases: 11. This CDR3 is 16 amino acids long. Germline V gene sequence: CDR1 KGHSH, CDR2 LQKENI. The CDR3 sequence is CASSPLRTGSSNEQFF. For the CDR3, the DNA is TGTGCCAGCTCACCTCTAAGGACAGGGTCGTCAAATGAGCAGTTCTTC.

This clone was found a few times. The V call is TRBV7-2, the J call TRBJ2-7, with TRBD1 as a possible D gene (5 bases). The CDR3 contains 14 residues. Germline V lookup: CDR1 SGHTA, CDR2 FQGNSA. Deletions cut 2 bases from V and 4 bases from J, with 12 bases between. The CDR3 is CASSLSQGRYEQYF. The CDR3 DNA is TGTGCCAGCAGCTTAAGCCAGGGTCGGTACGAGCAGTACTTC.

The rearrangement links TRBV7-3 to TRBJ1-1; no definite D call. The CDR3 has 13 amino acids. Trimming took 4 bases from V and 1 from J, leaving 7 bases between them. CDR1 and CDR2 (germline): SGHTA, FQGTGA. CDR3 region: CASSWNRNTEAFF. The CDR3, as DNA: TGTGCCAGCAGCTGGAATAGGAACACTGAAGCTTTCTTT.

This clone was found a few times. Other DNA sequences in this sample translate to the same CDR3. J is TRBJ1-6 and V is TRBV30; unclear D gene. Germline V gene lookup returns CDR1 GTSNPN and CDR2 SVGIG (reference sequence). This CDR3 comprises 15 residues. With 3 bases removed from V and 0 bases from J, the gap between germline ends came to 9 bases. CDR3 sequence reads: CAWRTQGSYNSPLHF. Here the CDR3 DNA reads TGTGCCTGGAGGACACAAGGCTCCTATAATTCACCCCTCCACTTT.

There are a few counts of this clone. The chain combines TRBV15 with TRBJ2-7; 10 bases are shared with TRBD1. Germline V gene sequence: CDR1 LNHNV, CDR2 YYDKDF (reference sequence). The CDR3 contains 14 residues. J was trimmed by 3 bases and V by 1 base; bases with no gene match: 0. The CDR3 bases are TGTGCCACCAGCAGAGGGACAGGGGGCTACGAGCAGTACTTC. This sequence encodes CATSRGTGGYEQYF.

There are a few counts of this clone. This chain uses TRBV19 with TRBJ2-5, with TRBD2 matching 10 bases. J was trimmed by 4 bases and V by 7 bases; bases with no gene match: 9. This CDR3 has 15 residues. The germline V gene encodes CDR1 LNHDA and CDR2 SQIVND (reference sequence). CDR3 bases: TGTGCCAGTAAGGGTAGAGCGGGAGGGCCAGAGACCCAGTACTTC. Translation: CASKGRAGGPETQYF.

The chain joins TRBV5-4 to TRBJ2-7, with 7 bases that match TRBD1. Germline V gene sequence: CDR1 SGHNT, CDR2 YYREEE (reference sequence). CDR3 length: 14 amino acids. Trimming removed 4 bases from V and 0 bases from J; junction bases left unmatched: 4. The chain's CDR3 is CASSVDRFSYEQYF. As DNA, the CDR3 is TGTGCCAGCAGCGTGGACAGGTTCTCCTACGAGCAGTACTTC.

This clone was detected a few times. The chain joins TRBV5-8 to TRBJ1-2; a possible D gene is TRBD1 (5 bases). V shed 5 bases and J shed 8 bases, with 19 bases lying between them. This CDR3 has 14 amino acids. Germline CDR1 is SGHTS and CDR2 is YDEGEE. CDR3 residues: CASRYKGRAYGYTF. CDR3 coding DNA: TGTGCCAGCAGATACAAGGGCAGGGCGTACGGCTACACCTTC.

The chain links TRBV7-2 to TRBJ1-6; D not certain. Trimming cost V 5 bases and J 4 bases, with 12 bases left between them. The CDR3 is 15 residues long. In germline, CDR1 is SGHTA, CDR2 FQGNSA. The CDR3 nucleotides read TGTGCCAGCAGCGAGGGCGGACGTTATAATTCACCCCTCCACTTT. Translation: CASSEGGRYNSPLHF.

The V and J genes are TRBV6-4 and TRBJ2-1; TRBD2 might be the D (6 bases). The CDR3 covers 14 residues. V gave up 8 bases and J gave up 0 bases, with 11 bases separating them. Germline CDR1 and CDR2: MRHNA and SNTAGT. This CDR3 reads CASSSESSYNEQFF. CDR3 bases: TGTGCCAGCTCTAGCGAGAGCTCCTACAATGAGCAGTTCTTC.

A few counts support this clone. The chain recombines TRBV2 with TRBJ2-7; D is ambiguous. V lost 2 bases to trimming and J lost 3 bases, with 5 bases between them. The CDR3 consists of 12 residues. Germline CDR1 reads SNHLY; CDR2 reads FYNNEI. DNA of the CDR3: TGTGCCAGCAGTGAATCGGGCTACGAGCAGTACTTC. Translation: CASSESGYEQYF.

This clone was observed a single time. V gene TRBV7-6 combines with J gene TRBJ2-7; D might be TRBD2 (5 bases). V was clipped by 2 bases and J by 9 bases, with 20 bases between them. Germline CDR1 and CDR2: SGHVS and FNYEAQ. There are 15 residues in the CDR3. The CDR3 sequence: CASSLSLREGDVQYF. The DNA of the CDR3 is TGTGCCAGCAGCTTATCCCTCCGGGAAGGCGATGTGCAGTACTTC.

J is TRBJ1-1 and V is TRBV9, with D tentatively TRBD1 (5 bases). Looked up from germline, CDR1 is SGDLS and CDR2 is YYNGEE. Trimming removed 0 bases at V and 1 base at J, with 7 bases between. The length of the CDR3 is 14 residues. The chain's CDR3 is CASSVAQGNTEAFF. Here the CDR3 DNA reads TGTGCCAGCAGCGTAGCTCAGGGGAACACTGAAGCTTTCTTT.

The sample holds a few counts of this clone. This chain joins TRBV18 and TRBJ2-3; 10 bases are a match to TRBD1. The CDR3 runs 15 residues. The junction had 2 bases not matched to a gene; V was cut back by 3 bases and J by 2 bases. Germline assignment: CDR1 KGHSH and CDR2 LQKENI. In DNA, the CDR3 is TGTGCCAGCTCACCGGACAGGGGGTTCACAGATACGCAGTATTTT. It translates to CASSPDRGFTDTQYF.

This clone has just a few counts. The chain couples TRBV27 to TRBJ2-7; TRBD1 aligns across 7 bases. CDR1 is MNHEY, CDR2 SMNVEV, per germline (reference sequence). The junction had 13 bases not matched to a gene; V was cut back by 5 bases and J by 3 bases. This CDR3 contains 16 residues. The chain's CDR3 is CASSPNNRGNGYEQYF. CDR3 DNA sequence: TGTGCCAGCAGTCCCAACAACAGGGGTAACGGCTACGAGCAGTACTTC.

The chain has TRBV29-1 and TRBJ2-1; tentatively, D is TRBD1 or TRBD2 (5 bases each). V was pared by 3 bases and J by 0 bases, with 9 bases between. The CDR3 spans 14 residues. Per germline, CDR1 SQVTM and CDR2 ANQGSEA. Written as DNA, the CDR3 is TGCAGCGTTGACTGGGGGAGCTCCTACAATGAGCAGTTCTTC. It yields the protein CSVDWGSSYNEQFF.

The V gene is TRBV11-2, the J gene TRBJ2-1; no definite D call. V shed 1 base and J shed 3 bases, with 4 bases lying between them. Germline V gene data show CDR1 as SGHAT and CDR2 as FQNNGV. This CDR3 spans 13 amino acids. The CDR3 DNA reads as TGTGCCAGCAGCTTAGTATTCTACAATGAGCAGTTCTTC. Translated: CASSLVFYNEQFF.

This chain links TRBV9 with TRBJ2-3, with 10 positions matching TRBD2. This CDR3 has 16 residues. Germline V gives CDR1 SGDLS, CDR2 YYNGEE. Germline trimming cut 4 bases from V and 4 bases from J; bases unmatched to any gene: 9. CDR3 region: CASSKIAGGMADTQYF. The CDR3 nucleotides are TGTGCCAGCAGCAAAATAGCGGGAGGTATGGCAGATACGCAGTATTTT.